A single sample gave rise to the 2 T cell receptor beta chains below, sequenced in a study of blood T cell repertoires in COVID-19. Assay used: immunoSEQ multiplex PCR; TCRdb lists only in-frame clones, some missing. The sample lists around 250,000 clones, 89% occurring once. Sequencing input: peripheral blood. These receptor sequences come from a woman aged 40 to 50 who had recovered from COVID-19.

CDR3 residues: CATGGPSYNEQFF. The CDR3 DNA is TGTGCCACTGGAGGGCCTTCCTACAATGAGCAGTTCTTC. The V and J genes are TRBV19 and TRBJ2-1, with D perhaps matching TRBD2 (6 bases). V was pared by 10 bases and J by 1 base, with 11 bases between. Germline CDR1 LNHDA, CDR2 SQIVND (reference sequence). The CDR3 loop spans 13 amino acids.

CDR3 in amino acids: CASSVGQNNEQYF. The CDR3 DNA reads as TGTGCCAGCAGCGTGGGACAGAATAACGAGCAGTACTTC. The chain carries TRBV11-3 and TRBJ2-7, with TRBD1 identical over 7 bases. J lost 5 bases, V lost 5 bases, and 6 bases had no gene match. Germline-derived CDR1 and CDR2 are SGHNT and YENEEA. The CDR3 totals 13 residues.